This is a list of T cell receptor beta chains from one sample in a study of T cell responses to AZD1222 COVID-19 vaccine. The repertoire was sequenced with immunoSEQ multiplex PCR; TCRdb's copy has only in-frame clones and lacks some. Among 140,000 or so clones listed, 91% were seen once. Material: peripheral blood, obtained 28 days after the second dose of the MenACWY control vaccine. The source of these receptors is an adult who received the MenACWY meningococcal vaccine as a control. Both conserved end residues are part of each CDR3. D genes are given only for firm matches. Not all rows give a size; the values are once, few, many and, for expanded clones, a class.

clone_size	v_call	d_call	j_call	cdr3_aa	cdr3_nt
once	TRBV27	NA	TRBJ2-5	CASRDGSREETQYF	TGTGCCAGCCGTGACGGATCCCGGGAAGAGACCCAGTACTTC
NA	TRBV5-1	NA	TRBJ2-1	CASSVGRTEAGQFF	TGCGCCAGCAGCGTGGGACGGACGGAGGCAGGGCAGTTCTTC
NA	TRBV6-4	NA	TRBJ1-6	CASSDGGIWSPLHF	TGTGCCAGCAGTGACGGGGGAATTTGGTCACCCCTCCACTTT
NA	TRBV20-1	TRBD2	TRBJ2-3	CSASHSGSTDTQYF	TGCAGTGCCAGTCATAGCGGGAGCACAGATACGCAGTATTTT
NA	TRBV20-1	NA	TRBJ2-1	CSASPGSSYNEQFF	TGCAGTGCTAGTCCCGGGAGCTCCTACAATGAGCAGTTCTTC
NA	TRBV7-2	NA	TRBJ1-6	CASSLRPLQNSPLHF	TGTGCCAGCAGCTTAAGGCCACTACAGAATTCACCCCTCCACTTT
NA	TRBV5-3	NA	TRBJ1-3	CARSLDSVSYSGNTIYF	TGTGCCAGAAGCTTGGATTCAGTTTCCTACTCTGGAAACACCATATATTTT
once	TRBV18	NA	TRBJ1-4	CASSRPSEKLFF	TGTGCCAGCTCACGACCTTCTGAAAAACTGTTTTTT
NA	TRBV29-1	NA	TRBJ2-4	CSVSEHRAKNIQYF	TGCAGCGTCTCAGAGCATCGAGCCAAAAACATTCAGTACTTC
NA	TRBV2	TRBD1	TRBJ1-2	CASLRDRDYGYTF	TGTGCCAGCCTACGGGACAGGGACTATGGCTACACCTTC
NA	TRBV7-2	NA	TRBJ2-1	CASSLVGQYNEQFF	TGTGCCAGCAGCTTAGTCGGACAGTACAATGAGCAGTTCTTC
NA	TRBV28	NA	TRBJ1-2	CASSFRAQREGYTF	TGTGCCAGCAGTTTTCGGGCTCAAAGAGAGGGCTACACCTTC
NA	TRBV5-1	TRBD2	TRBJ2-1	CASSYRRGLAGGPARYNEQFF	TGCGCCAGCAGCTACCGACGGGGACTAGCGGGAGGGCCCGCAAGGTACAATGAGCAGTTCTTC
NA	TRBV11-3	NA	TRBJ1-6	CASSPLTYALDRFYNSPLHF	TGTGCCAGCAGCCCACTGACGTACGCCCTGGACCGATTTTATAATTCACCCCTCCACTTT